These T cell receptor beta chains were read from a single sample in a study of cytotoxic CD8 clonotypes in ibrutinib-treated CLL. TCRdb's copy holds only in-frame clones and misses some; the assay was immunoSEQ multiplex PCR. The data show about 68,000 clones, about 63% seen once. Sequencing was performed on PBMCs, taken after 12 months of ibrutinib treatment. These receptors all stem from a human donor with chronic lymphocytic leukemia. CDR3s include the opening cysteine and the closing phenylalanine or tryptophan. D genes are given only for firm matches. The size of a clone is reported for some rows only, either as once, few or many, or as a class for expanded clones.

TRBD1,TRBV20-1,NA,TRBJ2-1,CSARQGRQFF,TGCAGTGCGCGACAGGGTAGGCAGTTCTTC
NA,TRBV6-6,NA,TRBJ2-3,CASTTNTDTQYF,TGTGCCAGTACTACGAACACAGATACGCAGTATTTT
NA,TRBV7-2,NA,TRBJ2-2,CASSLSTSSSGELFF,TGTGCCAGCAGCTTATCAACGAGTAGCAGTGGGGAGCTGTTTTTT
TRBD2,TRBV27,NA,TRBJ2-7,CASSLTFGGSEQYF,TGTGCCAGCAGTTTAACTTTCGGGGGGAGCGAGCAGTACTTC
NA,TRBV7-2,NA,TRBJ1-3,CASSLAITGGNTIYF,TGTGCCAGCAGCTTAGCGATCACAGGTGGAAACACCATATATTTT
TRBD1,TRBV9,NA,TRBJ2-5,CASSAFDRAGTQYF,TGTGCCAGCAGCGCCTTCGACAGGGCCGGGACCCAGTACTTC
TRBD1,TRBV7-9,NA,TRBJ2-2,CASSLGDRVTGELFF,TGTGCCAGCAGCTTGGGGGACAGGGTAACCGGGGAGCTGTTTTTT
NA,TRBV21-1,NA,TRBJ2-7,CASSKVGGQGAYEQYF,TGTGCCAGCAGCAAAGTGGGAGGACAGGGGGCCTACGAGCAGTACTTC
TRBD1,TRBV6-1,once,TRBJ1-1,CASSDNRGTEAFF,TGTGCCAGCAGTGATAACAGGGGCACTGAAGCTTTCTTT
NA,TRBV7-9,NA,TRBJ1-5,CASSNPGGDQPQHF,TGTGCCAGCAGCAATCCCGGGGGGGATCAGCCCCAGCATTTT
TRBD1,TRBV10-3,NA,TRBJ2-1,CAISEPGQGAIEQFF,TGTGCCATCAGTGAACCGGGACAGGGGGCCATTGAGCAGTTCTTC
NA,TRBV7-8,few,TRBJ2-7,CASSLAETAYEQYF,TGTGCCAGCAGCTTAGCGGAGACAGCCTACGAGCAGTACTTC
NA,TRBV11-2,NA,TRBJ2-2,CASSSKGTLNTGELFF,TGTGCCAGCAGCTCTAAGGGCACCTTGAACACCGGGGAGCTGTTTTTT
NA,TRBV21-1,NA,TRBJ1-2,CARRPDTNYGYTF,TGTGCCCGTAGACCAGATACTAACTATGGCTACACCTTC
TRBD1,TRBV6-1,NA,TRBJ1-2,CASSENRGRDGYTF,TGTGCCAGCAGTGAAAATAGGGGGCGTGATGGCTACACCTTC
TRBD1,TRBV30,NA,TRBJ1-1,CAWRHGTGFTEAFF,TGTGCCTGGAGACACGGGACAGGGTTCACTGAAGCTTTCTTT
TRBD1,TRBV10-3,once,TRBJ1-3,CAISQGQGLTGNTIYF,TGTGCCATCAGCCAAGGACAGGGTCTTACGGGAAACACCATATATTTT
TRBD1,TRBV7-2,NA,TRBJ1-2,CASSITDRGFGYTF,TGTGCCAGCAGCATTACCGACAGGGGGTTCGGCTACACCTTC
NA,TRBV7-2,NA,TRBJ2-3,CASSRDTGRDTQYF,TGTGCCAGCAGCCGGGACACGGGCAGAGATACGCAGTATTTT
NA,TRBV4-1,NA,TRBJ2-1,CASSQDRETSNEQFF,TGCGCCAGCAGCCAAGATCGAGAGACTAGCAATGAGCAGTTCTTC
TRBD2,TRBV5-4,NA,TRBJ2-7,CASSPGTSGGGVYEQYF,TGTGCCAGCAGCCCTGGGACTAGCGGGGGTGGGGTCTACGAGCAGTACTTC
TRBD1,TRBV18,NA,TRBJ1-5,CASSPGQGADQPQHF,TGTGCCAGCTCACCAGGACAGGGGGCAGATCAGCCCCAGCATTTT